This note documents a single TCR beta chain sequence. Its antigen is as yet unknown. The sample belongs to a study of cytomegalovirus exposure and HLA in healthy donors. Primers for the PCR totalled 60 Vbeta and 13 Jbeta. Here immunoSEQ multiplex PCR was the method, and the copy in TCRdb shows in-frame clones only, minus some. The data include over 100,000 clones; the top ten clones carry about 1.8%. The germline V gene has CDR1 MDHEN and CDR2 SYDVKM. The CDR3 spans 15 residues. V was pared by 6 bases and J by 1 base, with 15 bases between. The study's findings and limits: Apart from CMV serostatus, no immune exposure information was available. Per a prior analysis, the majority of TCR beta V segments were productive roughly 90% or roughly 30% of the time.

This TCR was sampled from a man between 18 and 29 years old in good health and CMV-seronegative. The V gene is TRBV28, the J gene TRBJ2-5; maybe TRBD2 (6 bases). The sample was PBMCs. The CDR3 spells CASREVGGPQETQYF. CDR3 nucleotides: TGTGCCAGCAGGGAGGTGGGGGGTCCCCAAGAGACCCAGTACTTC.